This T cell receptor beta chain is from a study of blood T cell repertoires in COVID-19. On the study more broadly: PBMCs, B-cell-depleted T cells, or T cells provided the cDNA or gDNA that made up the material.

In the original analysis: By means of reference gene primer amplification, nucleated cell counts were estimated. TCRdb keeps only in-frame clones here, not all; method: immunoSEQ multiplex PCR. The D gene and trimming were derived from the DNA, and the V and J assignments and clone size from that table. In the table there are some 150,000 clones, 88% of which are singletons. The CDR3 is 16 amino acids. Between the trimmed V and J ends, which lost 0 bases and 0 bases, there was a span of 8 bases. From germline, CDR1 is KGHSH and CDR2 LQKENI. The receptor's source is a human donor in a cohort sampled during active COVID-19. Material: peripheral blood. This chain connects TRBV18 to TRBJ2-2; weak D call: TRBD2 (5 bases). CDR3 in DNA: TGTGCCAGCTCACCACCGCTACTAGCGAACACCGGGGAGCTGTTTTTT. Translation gives CASSPPLLANTGELFF.